One sample yielded the 24 T cell receptor beta chains listed below, sequenced in a study of PD-1 blockade in classical Hodgkin lymphoma. Data came from immunoSEQ multiplex PCR; TCRdb stores just in-frame clones and leaves some out. The sample records some 14,000 clones, roughly 89% being singletons. Time point meaning: cycle 4 day 1 (C4D1), after around six weeks of nivolumab. Brentuximab vedotin exposure varied, and every patient relapsed after autologous stem cell transplantation. From thawed PBMCs, magnetic negative selection was used to isolate the CD8+ T cells. This specimen consisted of CD8+ T cells from blood, obtained before the fourth cycle of nivolumab. Receptor source: a human donor with classical Hodgkin lymphoma.

This clone appeared once. This chain links TRBV2 with TRBJ2-1; the match to TRBD2 covers 7 bases. The length of the CDR3 is 15 residues. V shed 4 bases, J shed 1 base, and the junction held 4 bases outside the gene matches. Germline V gives CDR1 SNHLY, CDR2 FYNNEI. CDR3: CASSVSSGSYNEQFF. In nucleotides, the CDR3 is TGTGCCAGCAGTGTTTCTAGCGGATCCTACAATGAGCAGTTCTTC.

The chain carries TRBV5-6 and TRBJ1-2; tentatively, D is TRBD1 (6 bases). This CDR3 is built from 13 residues. Germline V gene data show CDR1 as SGHDT and CDR2 as YYEEEE. V was trimmed by 3 bases and J by 5 bases, leaving 11 bases between them. The DNA of the CDR3 is TGTGCCAGCAGCTGGGACACCTCGTATGGCTACACCTTC. Protein: CASSWDTSYGYTF.

This chain connects TRBV13 to TRBJ2-3; 10 bases are shared with TRBD2. Germline lookup yields CDR1 PRHDT and CDR2 FYEKMQ (reference sequence). The CDR3 consists of 18 residues. V lost 5 bases, J lost 5 bases, and 16 bases stayed unmatched. This chain's CDR3 is CASSPSAGGPVYLDTQYF. CDR3 sequence (DNA): TGTGCCAGCAGCCCATCAGCGGGGGGGCCGGTTTATTTAGATACGCAGTATTTT.

The chain joins TRBV6-5 to TRBJ1-2; 7 bases align to TRBD1. The J segment lost 4 bases and the V segment lost 5 bases, leaving 7 bases of the junction unmatched. Per germline, CDR1 MNHEY and CDR2 SVGAGI. The CDR3 consists of 14 residues. CDR3 protein: CASSRPGQVYGYTF. CDR3 DNA: TGTGCCAGCAGTAGACCAGGACAGGTCTATGGCTACACCTTC.

The chain carries TRBV4-2 and TRBJ1-6, with D hard to call. The CDR3 runs to 13 residues. The germline gives CDR1 LGHNA, CDR2 YNFKEQ. Between the trimmed V and J ends, which lost 1 base and 8 bases, there was a span of 6 bases. CDR3 region: CASSQVLYSPLHF. The CDR3 DNA reads TGTGCCAGCAGCCAAGTCTTGTATTCACCCCTCCACTTT.

V is TRBV4-1 and J is TRBJ2-7; D gene uncertain. CDR3 size: 13 residues. Germline V gives CDR1 MGHRA, CDR2 YSYEKL. The V and J ends lost 1 base and 4 bases respectively, with 8 bases between them. CDR3 amino acids: CASSQVPQYEQYF. The CDR3 coding sequence is TGCGCCAGCAGCCAAGTACCCCAGTACGAGCAGTACTTC.

The chain employs TRBV28 and TRBJ2-7, with 8 positions matching TRBD1. This CDR3 has 13 residues. Germline CDR1 is MDHEN and CDR2 is SYDVKM. The J segment lost 5 bases and the V segment lost 6 bases, leaving 6 bases of the junction unmatched. The CDR3 here is CASSLLTGDEQYF. The DNA of the CDR3 is TGTGCCAGCAGCCTACTGACAGGGGACGAGCAGTACTTC.

This chain links TRBV27 with TRBJ2-7; 7 bases align to TRBD2. The germline CDR1 and CDR2 sequences are MNHEY and SMNVEV (reference sequence). With 5 bases clipped from V and 0 bases from J, the junction kept 4 bases outside the gene matches. The CDR3 extends over 14 amino acids. The CDR3 nucleotides read TGTGCCAGCAGTCCCGGGGGGAGCTCCTACGAGCAGTACTTC. Protein product: CASSPGGSSYEQYF.

Remarks on this clone: Germline is not matched at one junction end, which may reflect a read error. The genes are TRBV7-7 and TRBJ2-1, with D possibly matching TRBD2 (5 bases). This CDR3 spans 13 amino acids. The germline CDR1 and CDR2 sequences are SSHAT and FNYEAQ (reference sequence). The DNA of the CDR3 is TGTGCTAGCAGCCTCCGGGAATACAATGAGCAGTTCTTC. It is translated as CASSLREYNEQFF.

This chain links TRBV19 with TRBJ2-5, with TRBD1 identical over 9 bases. CDR3 size: 17 residues. Germline values: CDR1 LNHDA, CDR2 SQIVND (reference sequence). J was trimmed by 1 base and V by 3 bases; bases with no gene match: 9. In DNA, the CDR3 is TGTGCCAGTAGTATCCCGGACAGGGGTCGGTCCCAAGAGACCCAGTACTTC. Its translation is CASSIPDRGRSQETQYF.

The chain has TRBV7-6 and TRBJ2-7; 7 nucleotides line up with TRBD1. Trimming at V came to 1 base and at J to 0 bases, leaving 3 bases not matched to a gene. This CDR3 has 15 amino acids. CDR1 is SGHVS and CDR2 is FNYEAQ in the germline V gene. CDR3 protein: CASSLEGALSYEQYF. The CDR3, as DNA: TGTGCCAGCAGCTTAGAGGGGGCGCTCTCCTACGAGCAGTACTTC.

This clone has just a few counts. The rearrangement links TRBV19 to TRBJ1-6; TRBD1 might be the D (6 bases). The CDR3 runs 13 residues. Germline values: CDR1 LNHDA, CDR2 SQIVND (reference sequence). Trimming cost V 3 bases and J 14 bases, with 14 bases left between them. The CDR3 protein is CASSIFKDRTLHF. CDR3 nucleotide sequence: TGTGCCAGTAGTATTTTTAAGGACAGAACCCTCCACTTT.

The chain employs TRBV27 and TRBJ2-5, with D maybe TRBD1 (5 bases). The V gene lost 4 bases and the J gene lost 2 bases, with 20 bases spanning the gap. The length of the CDR3 is 17 residues. The germline V gene encodes CDR1 MNHEY and CDR2 SMNVEV (reference sequence). CDR3 in amino acids: CASSSQGVLGPQETQYF. CDR3 DNA sequence: TGTGCCAGCAGTTCACAAGGCGTTTTGGGGCCGCAAGAGACCCAGTACTTC.

The rearrangement uses TRBV10-1 and TRBJ2-3, with D possibly being TRBD1 or TRBD2 (6 bases each). The CDR3 is 15 amino acids. The germline V gene has CDR1 WNHNN and CDR2 SYGVQD (reference sequence). Trimming removed 6 bases from V and 6 bases from J, with 19 bases in between. CDR3 DNA sequence: TGCGCCAGCAGCCGGGAGCACTCTGACAGGGATACGCAGTATTTT. Translation gives CASSREHSDRDTQYF.

The chain employs TRBV2 and TRBJ2-7; D may be TRBD2 (5 bases). The CDR3 contains 13 residues. Trimming stripped 7 bases from V and 1 base from J, with 11 bases between. Germline loops: CDR1 SNHLY, CDR2 FYNNEI. The chain's CDR3 is CASKNPGSYEQYF. CDR3 sequence (DNA): TGTGCCAGCAAAAACCCGGGATCCTACGAGCAGTACTTC.

DNA for the CDR3: TGTGCCAGCAGCCCGGGGACAGGGGTTCAGCCCCAGCATTTT. Translating it yields CASSPGTGVQPQHF. The chain combines TRBV28 with TRBJ1-5; 10 bases fit TRBD1. V was pared by 6 bases and J by 6 bases, with 5 bases of the junction left unmatched. CDR3 length equals 14 residues. The germline V gene has CDR1 MDHEN and CDR2 SYDVKM.

This clone was found once. J is TRBJ2-1 and V is TRBV27, with 8 positions matching TRBD2. Germline assignment: CDR1 MNHEY and CDR2 SMNVEV (reference sequence). The CDR3 is 15 amino acids. The V gene end was trimmed by 3 bases and the J gene end by 8 bases; junction bases not matched to a gene: 9. The CDR3 DNA reads as TGTGCCAGCAGTTTGGGTCGGGAGGGATTTGATGAGCAGTTCTTC. It yields the protein CASSLGREGFDEQFF.

This chain uses TRBV4-1 with TRBJ2-5; 7 nucleotides align to TRBD2. The V segment lost 4 bases and the J segment 5 bases; nucleotides outside the gene matches: 4. Germline loops: CDR1 MGHRA, CDR2 YSYEKL. The CDR3 is made up of 13 amino acids. The CDR3 nucleotides read TGCGCCAGCAGCCGCGGGGGTGTTGAGACCCAGTACTTC. Translating gives CASSRGGVETQYF.

This rearrangement joins TRBV28 to TRBJ2-5; 13 bases map to TRBD2. Germline CDR1 reads MDHEN; CDR2 reads SYDVKM. The CDR3 loop spans 15 amino acids. V was clipped by 6 bases and J by 2 bases; unmatched bases: 3. CDR3 residues: CASRQGLAGQETQYF. CDR3 in DNA: TGTGCCAGCAGGCAGGGACTAGCGGGACAAGAGACCCAGTACTTC.

This chain connects TRBV6-5 to TRBJ1-1, with D possibly TRBD1 on 6 matching bases. Germline loops: CDR1 MNHEY, CDR2 SVGAGI. The CDR3 contains 13 residues. V dropped 2 bases and J dropped 6 bases, with 10 bases sitting between them. CDR3 region: CASSYKGGAEAFF. The CDR3 DNA is TGTGCCAGCAGTTACAAAGGGGGGGCTGAAGCTTTCTTT.

This clone was recorded once. V and J are TRBV11-2 and TRBJ2-6, with D maybe TRBD1 (6 bases). Trimming took off 6 bases at V and 4 bases at J, with 19 bases between the two ends. Germline CDR1 reads SGHAT; CDR2 reads FQNNGV. The CDR3 has 17 residues. The CDR3 nucleotides read TGTGCCAGCAGTCCGAGACTTCAGGGGTCCGGGGCCAACGTCCTGACTTTC. It translates to CASSPRLQGSGANVLTF.

The V gene is TRBV2, the J gene TRBJ2-3; 7 nucleotides agree with TRBD2. V was clipped by 7 bases and J by 1 base; unmatched bases: 11. The CDR3 extends over 16 amino acids. The germline CDR1 and CDR2 sequences are SNHLY and FYNNEI. Here the CDR3 reads CASTLNSGGGTDTQYF. DNA for the CDR3: TGTGCCAGCACACTAAACAGTGGGGGGGGCACAGATACGCAGTATTTT. Variable domain in full (rest from reference TRBV2 and TRBJ2-3): EPEVTQTPSHQVTQMGQEVILRCVPISNHLYFYWYRQILGQKVEFLVSFYNNEISEKSEIFDDQFSVERPDGSNFTLKIRSTKLEDSAMYFCASTLNSGGGTDTQYFGPGTRLTVL.

V gene TRBV5-1 combines with J gene TRBJ2-5, with D perhaps matching TRBD2 (6 bases). The germline V gene has CDR1 SGHRS and CDR2 YFSETQ. V gave up 2 bases and J gave up 11 bases, with 19 bases separating them. The CDR3 length is 14 residues. The CDR3, as DNA: TGCGCCAGCAGCTTAACTAGCCCAGTGGAAGAGCAGTACTTC. Protein product: CASSLTSPVEEQYF.

This clone was seen a handful of times. V and J are TRBV4-2 and TRBJ1-6; D unclear. With 2 bases removed from V and 4 bases from J, the gap between germline ends came to 9 bases. From germline, CDR1 is LGHNA and CDR2 YNFKEQ. The CDR3 length is 15 residues. DNA of the CDR3: TGTGCCAGCAGCCAACCGCAGGAGTATAATTCACCCCTCCACTTT. Protein sequence: CASSQPQEYNSPLHF.